The next 31 T cell receptor beta chains were all read from a single sample in a study of blood T cell repertoires in COVID-19. Repertoires were generated with immunoSEQ multiplex PCR, while TCRdb's copy carries only in-frame clones and drops some. This sample has approximately 300,000 clones, with 80% to 90% found just once. The sample comprised PBMCs or T cells enriched from blood (not recorded which). Receptors were obtained from a woman between 25 and 40 years old who had recovered from COVID-19.

The chain links TRBV27 to TRBJ2-1, with TRBD2 matching 12 bases. This CDR3 is built from 22 residues. Germline loops: CDR1 MNHEY, CDR2 SMNVEV (reference sequence). The J segment lost 0 bases and the V segment lost 6 bases, leaving 21 bases of the junction unmatched. CDR3 DNA sequence: TGTGCCAGCAGCCGACCACAAACCCGGGGCCTAGCGGGAGGGAGCTCCTACAATGAGCAGTTCTTC. This codes for CASSRPQTRGLAGGSSYNEQFF.

The genes are TRBV11-2 and TRBJ1-2, with 7 bases lining up with TRBD1. The length of the CDR3 is 15 residues. Per germline, CDR1 SGHAT and CDR2 FQNNGV. V shed 5 bases and J 7 bases; nucleotides not matched to a gene: 13. CDR3 sequence (DNA): TGTGCCAGCAGCCCTTGGGACAGCATTGGACTTGGCTACACCTTC. Translated: CASSPWDSIGLGYTF.

The chain recombines TRBV7-9 with TRBJ2-7; D is unclear. Germline CDR1 and CDR2: SEHNR and FQNEAQ (reference sequence). V shed 5 bases and J shed 3 bases, with 5 bases lying between them. The CDR3 is 11 residues long. This chain's CDR3 is CASSPLYEQYF. CDR3 sequence (DNA): TGTGCCAGCAGCCCCCTCTACGAGCAGTACTTC.

The J gene is TRBJ2-5, the V gene TRBV12-2; TRBD2 reflects the table's D call only, with no check against the DNA. TRBV12-2 is a pseudogene. This CDR3 comprises 16 residues. CDR3 region: CASRLACGGNQETQYF. The CDR3 bases are TGTGCAAGTCGCTTAGCGTGCGGGGGGAACCAAGAGACCCAGTACTTC.

This clone came up once. The chain couples TRBV28 to TRBJ1-6; D unresolved. Trimming removed 5 bases at V and 9 bases at J, with 17 bases between. The CDR3 totals 15 residues. In germline, CDR1 is MDHEN, CDR2 SYDVKM. The CDR3 sequence is CASSPQVLRSSPLHF. The CDR3, as DNA: TGTGCCAGCAGTCCTCAGGTTTTGAGAAGTTCACCCCTCCACTTT.

The chain joins TRBV11-2 to TRBJ2-7; no firm D call. CDR1 and CDR2 (germline): SGHAT, FQNNGV. The CDR3 totals 12 residues. V was pared by 7 bases and J by 1 base, with 8 bases between. Here the CDR3 reads CASKEFSYEQYF. CDR3 sequence (DNA): TGTGCCAGCAAGGAGTTTTCCTACGAGCAGTACTTC. The full variable domain, completed using reference TRBV11-2 and TRBJ2-7, is EAGVAQSPRYKIIEKRQSVAFWCNPISGHATLYWYQQILGQGPKLLIQFQNNGVVDDSQLPKDRFSAERLKGVDSTLKIQPAKLEDSAVYLCASKEFSYEQYFGPGTRLTVT.

The chain links TRBV5-6 to TRBJ2-1, with D perhaps matching TRBD1 (5 bases). The CDR3 consists of 13 residues. CDR1 is SGHDT and CDR2 is YYEEEE in the germline V gene. V lost 4 bases and J 8 bases, leaving 13 bases between the germline ends. CDR3 nucleotides: TGTGCCAGCAGCACCATCCAGGGCCATGAGCAGTTCTTC. Translating it yields CASSTIQGHEQFF.

The rearrangement joins TRBV6-5 to TRBJ2-7, with 14 bases that match TRBD2. The length of the CDR3 is 15 residues. CDR1 and CDR2 (germline): MNHEY, SVGAGI. V shed 4 bases and J 4 bases; nucleotides not matched to a gene: 3. CDR3 protein: CASSSGLAGGYEQYF. The CDR3 bases are TGTGCCAGCAGTTCCGGACTAGCGGGGGGATACGAGCAGTACTTC.

The chain uses TRBV29-1 and TRBJ1-2; a weak D match, TRBD1 (6 bases). CDR1 is SQVTM and CDR2 is ANQGSEA in the germline V gene. CDR3 size: 14 residues. V was cut by 3 bases and J by 6 bases, with 17 bases left in between. CDR3 DNA sequence: TGCAGCGTTGACGTTCGGGGGGGCGCAGATGGCTACACCTTC. This sequence encodes CSVDVRGGADGYTF.

Here the CDR3 reads CSASGRGGILGQPQHF. DNA of the CDR3: TGCAGTGCTAGTGGTAGGGGTGGAATCCTTGGTCAGCCCCAGCATTTT. This chain uses TRBV20-1 with TRBJ1-5, with a tentative D call TRBD1 (5 bases). Deletions cut 3 bases from V and 6 bases from J, with 21 bases between. The germline CDR1 and CDR2 sequences are DFQATT and SNEGSKA (reference sequence). The CDR3 has 16 amino acids.

This sequence joins TRBV28 and TRBJ1-4, with 7 bases aligning to TRBD1. This CDR3 region has 16 residues. CDR1 MDHEN and CDR2 SYDVKM come from the germline V gene. With V trimmed by 6 bases and J by 0 bases, 7 bases remained unmatched. CDR3 loop: CASSPGQPATNEKLFF. The CDR3 coding sequence is TGTGCCAGCAGCCCGGGACAGCCAGCAACTAATGAAAAACTGTTTTTT.

The rearrangement joins TRBV3-1 (or the pseudogene TRBV3-2) to TRBJ2-6; 10 bases align to TRBD1. The CDR3 length is 18 residues. J lost 1 base, V lost 1 base, and 4 bases had no gene match. In germline, CDR1 is LGHDT, CDR2 YNNKEL (reference sequence). The CDR3 DNA follows: TGTGCCAGCAGCCAAGTCGGGACAGGGGTATCTGGGGCCAACGTCCTGACTTTC. This translates into CASSQVGTGVSGANVLTF.

The chain combines TRBV19 with TRBJ2-1; TRBD1 aligns across 10 bases. The CDR3 is 15 amino acids. Germline CDR1 reads LNHDA; CDR2 reads SQIVND (reference sequence). Germline trimming cut 8 bases from V and 6 bases from J; bases unmatched to any gene: 10. CDR3 residues: CASSYSRTGGNEQFF. CDR3 sequence (DNA): TGTGCCAGTTCTTATTCTAGGACAGGGGGCAATGAGCAGTTCTTC.

V is TRBV7-9 and J is TRBJ2-7, with TRBD1 matching over 9 bases. Germline V gene data show CDR1 as SEHNR and CDR2 as FQNEAQ (reference sequence). This CDR3 spans 18 amino acids. V gave up 2 bases and J gave up 0 bases; unmatched junction bases: 11. CDR3 DNA: TGTGCCAGCAGCTTAAGGGGGCCGGGACAGGGAATCTCCTACGAGCAGTACTTC. Encoded protein: CASSLRGPGQGISYEQYF.

This clone was observed at least ten times. At the DNA level, this CDR3 is encoded by other sequences in the same sample as well. The chain combines TRBV28 with TRBJ2-7; 8 positions match TRBD1. The CDR3 is 14 amino acids. The ends lost 4 bases at V and 0 bases at J; junction bases unmatched: 2. Germline-derived CDR1 and CDR2 are MDHEN and SYDVKM. This chain's CDR3 is CASSSGTGSYEQYF. The CDR3 coding sequence is TGTGCCAGCAGTTCCGGGACAGGCTCCTACGAGCAGTACTTC.

V usage is TRBV7-3 and J usage is TRBJ1-6; no firm D call. V was trimmed by 5 bases and J by 10 bases, leaving 12 bases between them. CDR3 length: 13 amino acids. Germline V gene data show CDR1 as SGHTA and CDR2 as FQGTGA. The CDR3 reads CASSRITRSPLHF. CDR3 in DNA: TGTGCCAGCAGCCGGATAACCAGGTCACCCCTCCACTTT.

The J gene is TRBJ1-6, the V gene TRBV30; D remains unclear. Germline CDR1 reads GTSNPN; CDR2 reads SVGIG (reference sequence). CDR3 size: 14 residues. Between the trimmed V and J ends, which lost 0 bases and 10 bases, there was a span of 13 bases. CDR3 nucleotide sequence: TGTGCCTGGAGTGTCGGTGGGAGAGGGTCACCCCTCCACTTT. Amino acids: CAWSVGGRGSPLHF.

This clone was found a few times. The V gene is TRBV24-1, the J gene TRBJ2-1, with 14 bases matching TRBD2. Germline CDR1 KGHDR, CDR2 SFDVKD. CDR3 length: 14 residues. Germline trimming cut 8 bases from V and 10 bases from J; bases unmatched to any gene: 6. This CDR3 is CATTGTSGSGEQFF. CDR3 sequence (DNA): TGTGCCACCACTGGGACTAGCGGGAGCGGGGAGCAGTTCTTC.

Only a few counts were recorded for this clone. The V call is TRBV5-5, the J call TRBJ1-6, with 8 bases lining up with TRBD1. Germline V gene sequence: CDR1 SGHKS, CDR2 YYEKEE (reference sequence). V was pared by 2 bases and J by 6 bases, with 4 bases of the junction left unmatched. The CDR3 extends over 15 amino acids. The CDR3 protein is CASSFAGQGNSPLHF. The DNA of the CDR3 is TGTGCCAGCAGCTTCGCCGGACAGGGTAATTCACCCCTCCACTTT.

This chain links TRBV21-1 with TRBJ2-2; no DNA check was done on the table's D call, TRBD1. TRBV21-1 is assigned pseudogene status. The CDR3 contains 13 residues. The CDR3 here is CASSKEGTGELFF. Here the CDR3 DNA reads TGTGCCAGCAGCAAAGAGGGGACCGGGGAGCTGTTTTTT.

The chain combines TRBV11-2 with TRBJ1-1; D remains ambiguous. This CDR3 has 14 residues. Per germline, CDR1 SGHAT and CDR2 FQNNGV. V shed 1 base and J shed 0 bases, with 6 bases lying between them. CDR3 sequence: CASSLGQMNTEAFF. The CDR3, as DNA: TGTGCCAGCAGCTTAGGGCAGATGAACACTGAAGCTTTCTTT.

V and J are TRBV2 and TRBJ1-5; 8 bases match TRBD1. The CDR3 runs to 14 residues. Germline lookup yields CDR1 SNHLY and CDR2 FYNNEI. Trimming at V came to 8 bases and at J to 2 bases, leaving 5 bases not matched to a gene. CDR3 sequence reads: CASRGGQGNQPQHF. The CDR3 DNA reads as TGTGCCAGCCGCGGGGGACAGGGCAATCAGCCCCAGCATTTT.

V is TRBV28 and J is TRBJ1-5, with a possible D match to TRBD1 (6 bases). Per the germline V gene, CDR1 is MDHEN and CDR2 is SYDVKM. Trimming left V 6 bases short and J 0 bases short, with 12 bases between. The CDR3 loop spans 15 amino acids. The CDR3 coding sequence is TGTGCCAGCAGCCGGACAGTATATAGCAATCAGCCCCAGCATTTT. Encoded protein: CASSRTVYSNQPQHF.

The chain recombines TRBV7-9 with TRBJ1-4; D not resolved. The CDR3 covers 14 residues. V dropped 4 bases and J dropped 8 bases, with 14 bases sitting between them. Germline V CDR1 and CDR2: SEHNR, FQNEAQ (reference sequence). CDR3 bases: TGTGCCAGCAGCTCGCCGGCGGGCAGAGAAAAACTGTTTTTT. It translates to CASSSPAGREKLFF.

Here the CDR3 DNA reads TGTGCCAGCAGCTCCGGGACTAGAGGCGATACGCAGTATTTT. Translating it yields CASSSGTRGDTQYF. The gene calls are TRBV5-4 and TRBJ2-3; TRBD2 matches at 8 bases. Trimming took 3 bases from V and 6 from J; bases not matched to a gene: 6. This CDR3 contains 14 residues. Germline V gene data show CDR1 as SGHNT and CDR2 as YYREEE (reference sequence). Full variable domain (rest looked up from reference TRBV5-4 and TRBJ2-3): ETGVTQSPTHLIKTRGQQVTLRCSSQSGHNTVSWYQQALGQGPQFIFQYYREEENGRGNFPPRFSGLQFPNYSSELNVNALELDDSALYLCASSSGTRGDTQYFGPGTRLTVL.

This chain links TRBV5-1 with TRBJ1-1, with 8 nucleotides matching TRBD1. CDR1 and CDR2 (germline): SGHRS, YFSETQ. The CDR3 consists of 14 residues. The ends lost 5 bases at V and 1 base at J; junction bases unmatched: 4. CDR3 loop: CASSLRGQNTEAFF. The CDR3 DNA sequence: TGCGCCAGCAGTCTCAGGGGGCAGAACACTGAAGCTTTCTTT.

This clone has only one observation. The J gene is TRBJ1-3, the V gene TRBV10-2, with a possible D match to TRBD1 (5 bases). The germline V and J ends were trimmed by 0 bases and 0 bases, with 9 bases remaining between them. Germline V lookup: CDR1 WSHSY, CDR2 SAAADI. The CDR3 is 16 residues long. The chain's CDR3 is CASSESRTNSGNTIYF. The CDR3 nucleotides are TGCGCCAGCAGTGAGTCGCGGACAAACTCTGGAAACACCATATATTTT.

This chain joins TRBV27 and TRBJ1-1; D might be TRBD1 (5 bases). CDR3 size: 15 residues. V was clipped by 1 base and J by 2 bases, with 11 bases between them. Germline CDR1 reads MNHEY; CDR2 reads SMNVEV (reference sequence). For the CDR3, the DNA is TGTGCCAGCAGTTTATACGGGGGGGGAAACACTGAAGCTTTCTTT. As protein: CASSLYGGGNTEAFF.

The genes are TRBV24-1 and TRBJ2-1, with no clear D. The CDR3 covers 13 residues. The germline V gene has CDR1 KGHDR and CDR2 SFDVKD. Trimming took 0 bases from V and 9 from J, leaving 8 bases between them. The CDR3 is CATSDLLSGEQFF. CDR3 DNA: TGTGCCACCAGTGATTTGCTATCGGGTGAGCAGTTCTTC.

This rearrangement joins TRBV29-1 to TRBJ2-1; D is unclear. The ends were cut back, 3 bases at V and 0 bases at J, with 12 bases in the middle. Germline values: CDR1 SQVTM, CDR2 ANQGSEA. This CDR3 spans 15 amino acids. The CDR3 coding sequence is TGCAGCGTTGACGGCAGGTCGAGCTCCTACAATGAGCAGTTCTTC. This gives the protein CSVDGRSSSYNEQFF.

V and J are TRBV10-3 and TRBJ1-3; maybe TRBD1 (6 bases). V was trimmed by 11 bases and J by 1 base, leaving 18 bases between them. The length of the CDR3 is 15 residues. The germline CDR1 and CDR2 sequences are ENHRY and SYGVKD. CDR3 nucleotides: TGTGCCGCCCGGACAGCCTTAGCATCTGGAAACACCATATATTTT. Its protein product is CAARTALASGNTIYF.